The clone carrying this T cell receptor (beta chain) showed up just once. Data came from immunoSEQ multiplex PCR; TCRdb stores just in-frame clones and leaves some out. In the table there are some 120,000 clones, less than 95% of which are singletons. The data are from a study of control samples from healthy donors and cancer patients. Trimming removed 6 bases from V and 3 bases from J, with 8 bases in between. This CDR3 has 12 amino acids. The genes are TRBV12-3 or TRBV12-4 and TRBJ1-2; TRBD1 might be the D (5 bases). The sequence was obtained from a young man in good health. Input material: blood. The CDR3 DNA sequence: TGTGCCAGCAGAAGGGACGACTATGGCTACACCTTC. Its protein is CASRRDDYGYTF.